These T cell receptor beta chains were read from a single sample in a study of post-analysis software for immune sequencing data. TCRdb ran MiXCR on the PCR reads and lists one entry per CDR3 protein. The sample comprises hundreds of thousands of distinct CDR3 sequences, 55% to 70% of which are singletons, and around 11% rests with the top ten. The source material was blood. These receptors were collected from a girl aged 2 to 9 with multiple sclerosis. The CDR3 runs from the conserved cysteine through the conserved F or W. The D gene is left open where the match is weak. Size tells how often a clone was seen (once, few, many) or the class of an expanded clone, and some rows leave it out.

>TRBD2|-|TRBJ2-2|TRBV6-5
TGTGCCAGCAGCCACCTAGCGGAGAACACCGGGGAGCTGTTTTTT
CASSHLAENTGELFF
>-|few|TRBJ2-1|TRBV24-1
TGTGCCACCAGTGACAATGGACAGAGCTCCTACAATGAGCAGTTCTTC
CATSDNGQSSYNEQFF
>TRBD2|few|TRBJ2-5|TRBV6-2/TRBV6-3
TGTGCCAGCAGTTACTCCCGGACTAGCGGGACACAAGAGACCCAGTACTTC
CASSYSRTSGTQETQYF
>-|-|TRBJ2-5|TRBV29-1
TGCAGCACCCAGGTGGGAGGGGGTGGGGAGACCCAGTACTTC
CSTQVGGGGETQYF
>-|few|TRBJ2-1|TRBV9
TGTGCCAGCAGCGTAGGGGTGGATGAGCAGTTCTTC
CASSVGVDEQFF
>-|-|TRBJ1-4|TRBV4-2
TGTGCCAGCAGCCAAGACGGCGGACGGGGGGCTAATGAAAAACTGTTTTTT
CASSQDGGRGANEKLFF
>-|-|TRBJ2-1|TRBV6-6
TGTGCCAGCAGTTACTCCTTGCGATTCCCCTACAATGAGCAGTTCTTC
CASSYSLRFPYNEQFF
>TRBD1|-|TRBJ1-5|TRBV5-6
TGTGCCAGCAGCCGAAATAAGTGGGACAGGGGGCCCGATCAGCCCCAGCATTTT
CASSRNKWDRGPDQPQHF
>TRBD1|few|TRBJ2-1|TRBV28
TGTGCCAGCAGTCAAACCGGGACAGCTCTCTCCTACAATGAGCAGTTCTTC
CASSQTGTALSYNEQFF
>-|-|TRBJ2-1|TRBV5-1
TGCGCCAGCAGCTTAACCCCGGGGACTCTGAACAATGAGCAGTTCTTC
CASSLTPGTLNNEQFF
>-|-|TRBJ1-2|TRBV6-2/TRBV6-3
TGTGCCAGCAGTTACTCCTCGGGCATCTATGGCTACACCTTC
CASSYSSGIYGYTF
>-|-|TRBJ1-2|TRBV7-9
TGTGCCAGCAGCTTAGGACAGACTGGCTACACCTTC
CASSLGQTGYTF
>TRBD2|few|TRBJ2-7|TRBV12-3/TRBV12-4
TGTGCCAGCAGCATAGCGGGAGCGGGCGAGCAGTACTTC
CASSIAGAGEQYF
>-|few|TRBJ2-1|TRBV11-2
TGTGCCAGCAGCCGGCTGGACACCAATGAGCAGTTCTTC
CASSRLDTNEQFF
>-|-|TRBJ2-7|TRBV11-2
TGTGCCAGCAGCTTAGTGGGGGATACCCACCCGTACTTC
CASSLVGDTHPYF
>-|few|TRBJ1-4|TRBV29-1
TGCAGCTTTAGGGCGCCTAATGAAAAACTGTTTTTT
CSFRAPNEKLFF
>-|-|TRBJ2-5|TRBV12-3/TRBV12-4
TGTGCCAGCAGTGCTAGTGGGTTGGAGACCCAGTACTTC
CASSASGLETQYF
>TRBD1|-|TRBJ2-7|TRBV20-1
TGCAGTGCTAGAGATGCGGGACAGGGTTCCTACGAGCAGTACTTC
CSARDAGQGSYEQYF
>-|few|TRBJ2-7|TRBV12-3/TRBV12-4
TGTGCCAGCAGTTCGCTGCTAGCCTCCTACGAGCAGTACTTC
CASSSLLASYEQYF
>TRBD2|few|TRBJ2-1|TRBV4-3
TGCGCCAGCAGCCAAGATAGCGGGGACAATGAGCAGTTCTTC
CASSQDSGDNEQFF
>-|-|TRBJ2-3|TRBV29-1
TGCAGCGTTGAAGATCAGAGGGGGGGTACCACAGATACGCAGTATTTT
CSVEDQRGGTTDTQYF
>-|few|TRBJ2-7|TRBV4-1
TGCGCCAGCAGCCAGGCCATAGACCATTACGAGCAGTACTTC
CASSQAIDHYEQYF
>TRBD1|once|TRBJ2-1|TRBV12-3/TRBV12-4
TGTGCCAGCAGTTTAGCCGTGGACAGGGACAATGAGCAGTTCTTC
CASSLAVDRDNEQFF
>-|few|TRBJ2-5|TRBV29-1
TGCAGCGTTGAAGACCCTTACAGGGCTACACAAGAGACCCAGTACTTC
CSVEDPYRATQETQYF
>-|-|TRBJ1-2|TRBV11-2
TGTGCCAGCAGCTACCCCCAGGGGAATTATGGCTACACCTTC
CASSYPQGNYGYTF
>-|-|TRBJ2-5|TRBV6-2/TRBV6-3
TGTGCCAGCAGTTTCCTCCGGGACACACAAGAGACCCAGTACTTC
CASSFLRDTQETQYF
>-|-|TRBJ2-1|TRBV5-1
TGCGCCAGCAGCATATTTACTCGGAATGAGCAGTTCTTC
CASSIFTRNEQFF
>TRBD1|few|TRBJ2-3|TRBV20-1
TGCAGTGCTAGAGCCGCAGGGGGCGGTCGCACAGATACGCAGTATTTT
CSARAAGGGRTDTQYF
>TRBD2|-|TRBJ2-1|TRBV5-1
TGCGCCAGCAGCATTAGACTAGCGGGAGCCTACAATGAGCAGTTCTTC
CASSIRLAGAYNEQFF
>-|-|TRBJ2-1|TRBV3-1
TGTGCCAGCAAGAGAGGGGCCACTAGCTCCTACAATGAGCAGTTCTTC
CASKRGATSSYNEQFF
>-|-|TRBJ1-2|TRBV7-2
TGTGCCAGCACCCCCGGCAGGGGAATCTATGGCTACACCTTC
CASTPGRGIYGYTF
>TRBD2|few|TRBJ2-7|TRBV3-1
TGTGCCAGCAGCCGCACCGGGACTAGCGGGTACGAGCAGTACTTC
CASSRTGTSGYEQYF
>TRBD1|-|TRBJ1-5|TRBV12-3/TRBV12-4
TGTGCCAGCAGTTTTAGGACAGGGGGCCAGCCCCAGCATTTT
CASSFRTGGQPQHF
>TRBD1|-|TRBJ1-2|TRBV4-1
TGCGCCAGCAGCCAACCTGGACAGGCTGTGCGTGGCTACACCTTC
CASSQPGQAVRGYTF
>-|few|TRBJ1-2|TRBV29-1
TGCAGCGCGGACAGACTCCGGGACGGAAGAAAGGATGGCTACACCTTC
CSADRLRDGRKDGYTF
>-|-|TRBJ2-3|TRBV5-1
TGCGCCAGCAGCTTCAGAAGGGGGGACACCACAGATACGCAGTATTTT
CASSFRRGDTTDTQYF
>TRBD1|few|TRBJ2-3|TRBV7-2
TGTGCCAGCAGCTTAGGGGACAGGGGAGGGGCAGATACGCAGTATTTT
CASSLGDRGGADTQYF
>-|-|TRBJ2-2|TRBV10-1
TGCGCCAGCAGTGAGTCTGGGGCAGTTAACACCGGGGAGCTGTTTTTT
CASSESGAVNTGELFF
>-|-|TRBJ1-2|TRBV5-1
TGCGCCAGCAGCTTCGACAAGTTGGGCTACACCTTC
CASSFDKLGYTF
>-|few|TRBJ2-7|TRBV7-2
TGTGCCAGCAGCTTAGGAGTAGGGCACTCCTACGAGCAGTACTTC
CASSLGVGHSYEQYF
>-|-|TRBJ2-1|TRBV27
TGTGCCAGCTCCACGGGGACATGGCATGAGCAGTTCTTC
CASSTGTWHEQFF
>-|-|TRBJ2-6|TRBV7-8
TGTGCCAGCAGCTTAGCCTTACACTCTGGGGCCAACGTCCTGACTTTC
CASSLALHSGANVLTF
>-|-|TRBJ2-7|TRBV20-1
TGCAGTGCTAGAGATAAGAACTCCTACGAGCAGTACTTC
CSARDKNSYEQYF
>TRBD2|-|TRBJ2-5|TRBV7-8
TGTGCCAGCAGCCCAGTACGGGGGGTAGGAATTGAAGAGACCCAGTACTTC
CASSPVRGVGIEETQYF
>-|-|TRBJ2-1|TRBV6-6
TGTGCCAGCACCGACGGGTCCCTCCAGAACAATGAGCAGTTCTTC
CASTDGSLQNNEQFF
>-|-|TRBJ2-1|TRBV10-3
TGTGCCATAACGGAGCACAATGAGCAGTTCTTC
CAITEHNEQFF
>-|few|TRBJ1-4|TRBV4-3
TGCGCCAGCAGCCAAGATCACCGGGCTTGGGATGAAAAACTGTTTTTT
CASSQDHRAWDEKLFF
>TRBD1|-|TRBJ2-1|TRBV9
TGTGCCAGCAGCTCGACAGGGCAGGGCGGTAATGAGCAGTTCTTC
CASSSTGQGGNEQFF
>TRBD2|few|TRBJ2-3|TRBV2
TGTGCCAGCAGTGAAGCGGGACTAGGCACAGATACGCAGTATTTT
CASSEAGLGTDTQYF
>TRBD1|few|TRBJ2-1|TRBV10-3
TGTGCCATCAGGGGGACAGACAATGAGCAGTTCTTC
CAIRGTDNEQFF
>TRBD1|-|TRBJ2-1|TRBV7-9
TGTGCCAGCAGCGAAGACAGGGTTAACTACAATGAGCAGTTCTTC
CASSEDRVNYNEQFF
>TRBD1|-|TRBJ2-1|TRBV29-1
TGTCTCGGGACAGATAATTACAATGAGCAGTTCTTC
CLGTDNYNEQFF
>-|-|TRBJ1-2|TRBV6-5
TGTGCCAGCAGTAACCTAGGGTATACTAACTATGGCTACACCTTC
CASSNLGYTNYGYTF
>-|-|TRBJ2-6|TRBV15
TGTGCCACCAGCAGAGAAACAGCCGGGGCCAACGTCCTGACTTTC
CATSRETAGANVLTF
>TRBD1|-|TRBJ2-7|TRBV20-1
TGCAGTGCCCCCGGCGGGCCAGGGGGCAAGTACGAGCAGTACTTC
CSAPGGPGGKYEQYF